This TCR beta chain originates from a study of blood T cell repertoires in COVID-19. Background on the study: In each case, the material was cDNA or gDNA derived from T cells, B-cell-depleted T cells, or PBMCs.

Some clones are missing from TCRdb's copy, which holds only in-frame ones; the method was immunoSEQ multiplex PCR. The repertoire holds roughly 360,000 clones, with 75% to 90% as singletons. This clone has a single count. The CDR3 is 15 amino acids. Germline values: CDR1 SEHNR, CDR2 FQNEAQ (reference sequence). V was pared by 6 bases and J by 12 bases, with 13 bases of the junction left unmatched. Sequenced input: PBMCs or T cells enriched from blood (not recorded which). This clonotype was sampled from a woman between 50 and 59 years old who had recovered from COVID-19. The chain carries TRBV7-9 and TRBJ2-1, with 11 bases fitting TRBD2. The CDR3 DNA reads TGTGCCAGCAGTCCGGGACTAGCGGAACCTTGGGGGCAGTTCTTC. Its translation: CASSPGLAEPWGQFF.